The 16 T cell receptor beta chains reported below all come from one sample, sequenced in a study of CD8+CD57+ T cells in acquired aplastic anemia. Profiling that covered TCR beta VDJ and CDR3 relied on genomic DNA as its template. A single record per CDR3 protein comes from TCRdb applying MiXCR to the reads. The top ten hold about 7.8% of the sample, which has 200,000 to 300,000 distinct CDR3 sequences, roughly half seen once. Selection for sequencing was limited to patients who had shown CD8+CD57+ cell expansion by flow cytometry. Sequenced material: sorted CD4+, CD8+, or CD8+CD57+ T cells (not recorded which) from PBMCs. These receptors came from a human donor with aplastic anemia.

This clonotype was recorded at least ten times. This rearrangement joins TRBV11-2 to TRBJ2-7, with 8 bases identical to TRBD1. The CDR3 loop spans 13 amino acids. The germline CDR1 and CDR2 sequences are SGHAT and FQNNGV. Losses at the gene ends were 0 bases for V and 5 bases for J; bases not matched to a gene: 0. This CDR3 is CASSLEQGDEQYF. DNA of the CDR3: TGTGCCAGCAGCTTAGAACAGGGGGACGAGCAGTACTTC.

Worth noting for this clonotype: A read error may account for a junction end that differs from germline. The chain is built from TRBV9 and TRBJ2-1; 9 bases match TRBD2. The germline V gene encodes CDR1 SGDLS and CDR2 YYNGEE. This CDR3 spans 17 amino acids. The CDR3: CASSQDGAGGPYIEQFF. The CDR3 DNA reads TGTGCCAGCAGCCAAGACGGGGCGGGAGGGCCCTACATTGAGCAGTTCTTC.

V usage is TRBV27 and J usage is TRBJ1-2, with TRBD1 matching over 8 bases. Germline CDR1 MNHEY, CDR2 SMNVEV (reference sequence). This CDR3 has 16 amino acids. The J segment lost 3 bases and the V segment lost 2 bases, leaving 8 bases of the junction unmatched. In nucleotides, the CDR3 is TGTGCCAGCAGTTTAGCCGGCAGGGGGCGGGACTATGGCTACACCTTC. It encodes CASSLAGRGRDYGYTF.

The CDR3: CASRSTGGGYEQYF. The CDR3 DNA follows: TGTGCCAGCAGGTCGACAGGGGGGGGTTACGAGCAGTACTTC. This chain links TRBV2 with TRBJ2-7; 9 nucleotides match TRBD1. CDR3 length: 14 residues. Germline CDR1 SNHLY, CDR2 FYNNEI. V gave up 6 bases and J gave up 4 bases; unmatched junction bases: 7.

By share of the sample, this clonotype is medium-sized. The chain has TRBV20-1 and TRBJ2-7; the match to TRBD1 covers 7 bases. The ends lost 4 bases at V and 9 bases at J; junction bases unmatched: 9. This CDR3 comprises 12 residues. Germline-derived CDR1 and CDR2 are DFQATT and SNEGSKA (reference sequence). The CDR3 spells CSATDREIMQYF. CDR3 bases: TGCAGTGCTACTGACAGGGAGATTATGCAGTACTTC.

The CDR3 region is CAISESGDSPLHF. The CDR3 DNA follows: TGTGCCATCAGTGAATCAGGGGATTCACCCCTCCACTTT. The chain recombines TRBV10-3 with TRBJ1-6; possible D gene TRBD1, 6 bases. Germline loops: CDR1 ENHRY, CDR2 SYGVKD. The germline V and J ends were trimmed by 3 bases and 8 bases, with 8 bases remaining between them. The length of the CDR3 is 13 residues.

This clonotype was recorded at least ten times. The CDR3 DNA reads as TGTGCCAGCAGCCAACTAGCGGGGGTCCTCAATGAGCAGTTCTTC. Translated, it gives CASSQLAGVLNEQFF. The V gene is TRBV7-9, the J gene TRBJ2-1; 11 bases are a match to TRBD2. V lost 5 bases, J lost 6 bases, and 6 bases stayed unmatched. The CDR3 runs 15 residues. The germline V gene encodes CDR1 SEHNR and CDR2 FQNEAQ (reference sequence).

The chain employs TRBV7-9 and TRBJ2-7; D unresolved. CDR1 and CDR2 (germline): SEHNR, FQNEAQ (reference sequence). This CDR3 is 14 amino acids long. V gave up 1 base and J gave up 2 bases, with 9 bases separating them. The CDR3, as DNA: TGTGCCAGCAGCTTAGGCAAGGGCCCCTACGAGCAGTACTTC. Protein product: CASSLGKGPYEQYF.

The rearrangement uses TRBV7-9 and TRBJ1-1, with D perhaps TRBD1 (5 bases). The CDR3 is 15 amino acids. V gave up 5 bases and J gave up 8 bases, with 21 bases separating them. Germline CDR1 SEHNR, CDR2 FQNEAQ (reference sequence). The CDR3 here is CASSSTGTGNLEAFF. DNA of the CDR3: TGTGCCAGCAGCAGCACCGGGACGGGGAACTTAGAAGCTTTCTTT. The whole variable domain, filled in from reference TRBV7-9 and TRBJ1-1, reads DTGVSQNPRHKITKRGQNVTFRCDPISEHNRLYWYRQTLGQGPEFLTYFQNEAQLEKSRLLSDRFSAERPKGSFSTLEIQRTEQGDSAMYLCASSSTGTGNLEAFFGQGTRLTVV.

The DNA for the CDR3 is TGTGCCAGCAGCACCCTAGGGGGAGGCACAGATACGCAGTATTTT. This codes for CASSTLGGGTDTQYF. The chain combines TRBV9 with TRBJ2-3, with D perhaps matching TRBD1 (6 bases). The germline V gene has CDR1 SGDLS and CDR2 YYNGEE. The CDR3 runs 15 residues. V was clipped by 4 bases and J by 1 base, with 13 bases between them.

V and J are TRBV9 and TRBJ2-2; no reliable D call. Germline-derived CDR1 and CDR2 are SGDLS and YYNGEE. Deletions cut 4 bases from V and 8 bases from J, with 15 bases between. The CDR3 contains 14 residues. The CDR3, as DNA: TGTGCCAGCAGCCCGAGTGCAGATGCGGGGGAGCTGTTTTTT. This encodes CASSPSADAGELFF.

This rearrangement joins TRBV7-2 to TRBJ1-5; D call uncertain. The germline V gene has CDR1 SGHTA and CDR2 FQGNSA. Trimming took off 5 bases at V and 2 bases at J, with 10 bases between the two ends. There are 14 residues in the CDR3. CDR3 nucleotides: TGTGCCAGCAGCCAAAATCTGGGCAATCAGCCCCAGCATTTT. Its translation is CASSQNLGNQPQHF.

V usage is TRBV25-1 and J usage is TRBJ1-2, with no clear D. The CDR3 length is 12 residues. Germline V CDR1 and CDR2: MGHDK, SYGVNS. The ends were cut back, 6 bases at V and 8 bases at J, with 13 bases in the middle. DNA of the CDR3: TGTGCCAGCAGCTTAAACCAAGAGGGCTACACCTTC. Encoded protein: CASSLNQEGYTF.

In its sample, this clonotype was seen many times. The rearrangement links TRBV6-5 to TRBJ1-1, with TRBD1 as a possible D gene (5 bases). From germline, CDR1 is MNHEY and CDR2 SVGAGI. This CDR3 is built from 13 residues. Trimming stripped 8 bases from V and 1 base from J, with 11 bases between. CDR3 sequence: CASPDSPNTEAFF. DNA for the CDR3: TGTGCCAGCCCAGACAGCCCGAACACTGAAGCTTTCTTT.

This chain joins TRBV7-9 and TRBJ2-4, with D possibly matching TRBD1 (6 bases). CDR1 and CDR2 (germline): SEHNR, FQNEAQ (reference sequence). V was shortened by 7 bases and J by 6 bases, with 37 bases between the two germline ends. This CDR3 comprises 21 residues. CDR3 nucleotides: TGTGCCAGCACCACAACGAGGGCCAGGGGTTACGAGCAGTACTCTAGAAACATTCAGTACTTC. It specifies CASTTTRARGYEQYSRNIQYF.

The chain carries TRBV5-1 and TRBJ1-2; D uncertain. The CDR3 covers 13 residues. CDR1 is SGHRS and CDR2 is YFSETQ in the germline V gene. Trimming removed 0 bases from V and 5 bases from J, with 8 bases in between. CDR3 loop: CASSLVVGYGYTF. CDR3 bases: TGCGCCAGCAGCTTGGTGGTAGGGTATGGCTACACCTTC.